This T cell receptor beta chain was sequenced in a study of CD8 T cells in Susac syndrome. Overall study findings and caveats: The number of individuals included in the study's TCR sequencing and HLA analysis was acknowledged as relatively small.

Concerning this clonotype: Its antigen is still unknown.

High-throughput TCR beta sequencing covered peripheral CD8+ and CD4+ T cells. The multiple sclerosis control group consisted of treatment-naive patients whose relapsing-remitting disease, which was either stable or active, fulfilled revised McDonald criteria. The CDR3 sequence is 13 residues long. In germline, CDR1 is LGHDT, CDR2 YNNKEL (reference sequence). V was trimmed by 2 bases and J by 2 bases, leaving 5 bases between them. Reverse transcription of about 0.45 to 1 ug RNA was performed with random hexamers. Across 54 Vbeta and 13 Jbeta, immunoSEQ multiplex PCR amplified TCR beta CDR3. TCRdb called the immunoSEQ multiplex PCR reads again in MiXCR, with one record for every CDR3 protein. The table records approximately 200,000 distinct CDR3 sequences, around 95% of them present only once.

This clonotype was obtained from a human donor with multiple sclerosis. This chain uses TRBV3-1 with TRBJ2-3, with D unclear. The specimen sequenced was CD4+ T cells from PBMCs. The CDR3 nucleotides are TGTGCCAGCAGCCAACCCCTCACAGATACGCAGTATTTT. Its translation is CASSQPLTDTQYF.